These 7 T cell receptor beta chains were all obtained from the same sample, sequenced in a study of T cell repertoires in cytomegalovirus infection. Their cognate antigens are unknown. TCRdb recomputed calls from the reads with MiXCR, one row per CDR3 protein. Of about 900,000 distinct CDR3 sequences listed, less than 35% are singletons. Specimen: cultured CD8+ T cells from PBMCs, collected from culture after CMV antigen stimulation. Source of these receptors: a human donor in good health (CMV status not recorded). Some clones in this sample may be carry-over from other donors' samples.

In its sample, this clonotype was seen a few times. This sequence joins TRBV20-1 and TRBJ1-1; weak D call: TRBD1 (6 bases). The CDR3 spans 13 residues. From germline, CDR1 is DFQATT and CDR2 SNEGSKA (reference sequence). The germline V and J ends were trimmed by 1 base and 4 bases, with 10 bases remaining between them. The CDR3 DNA reads TGCAGTGCTAGAGGGGGAGGGGGCACTGAAGCTTTCTTT. This encodes CSARGGGGTEAFF.

This clonotype was seen only a few times. This chain joins TRBV4-3 and TRBJ1-5; possible D gene TRBD1, 6 bases. Deletions cut 0 bases from V and 1 base from J, with 13 bases between. The CDR3 runs 17 residues. Germline-derived CDR1 and CDR2 are LGHNA and YSLEER. CDR3 loop: CASSQDIWQGSNQPQHF. CDR3 DNA: TGCGCCAGCAGCCAAGATATTTGGCAGGGGAGCAATCAGCCCCAGCATTTT.

On this clonotype itself: This could be a read error, since a much larger clone is one nucleotide away. J is TRBJ2-7 and V is TRBV7-8, with 7 bases matching TRBD1. The CDR3 is 14 amino acids. CDR1 SGHVS and CDR2 FQNEAQ come from the germline V gene. The CDR3 bases are TGTGCCGGCAGCACGACAGGGTCGGGCCACGAGCAGTACTTC. Its protein is CAGSTTGSGHEQYF.

This clonotype came up many times. CDR3 DNA sequence: TGTGCCAGCAGCTTCCCCGGGACAGAGAAAAATTCACCCCTCCACTTT. This encodes CASSFPGTEKNSPLHF. The chain couples TRBV7-9 to TRBJ1-6, with 7 bases matching TRBD1. V was pared by 3 bases and J by 7 bases, with 9 bases of the junction left unmatched. CDR1 is SEHNR and CDR2 is FQNEAQ in the germline V gene (reference sequence). The CDR3 is made up of 16 amino acids.

The chain links TRBV6-1 to TRBJ1-5; D unresolved. V gave up 3 bases and J gave up 5 bases, with 8 bases separating them. The CDR3 contains 13 residues. Germline values: CDR1 MNHNS, CDR2 SASEGT. The CDR3 sequence: CASSDGEYQPQHF. CDR3 sequence (DNA): TGTGCCAGCAGTGATGGAGAGTATCAGCCCCAGCATTTT.

The gene calls are TRBV7-6 and TRBJ1-1; TRBD1 aligns across 8 bases. The CDR3 loop spans 15 amino acids. J was trimmed by 1 base and V by 2 bases; bases with no gene match: 3. Germline CDR1 SGHVS, CDR2 FNYEAQ. CDR3 nucleotides: TGTGCCAGCAGCTTAACCCAGGGGGCGAACACTGAAGCTTTCTTT. It is translated as CASSLTQGANTEAFF.

This clonotype has more than one count but fewer than ten. This chain joins TRBV7-9 and TRBJ2-3; tentatively, D is TRBD1 (6 bases). This CDR3 comprises 14 residues. CDR1 is SEHNR and CDR2 is FQNEAQ in the germline V gene (reference sequence). Trimming cost V 5 bases and J 4 bases, with 13 bases left between them. The CDR3 sequence is CASSHRTVPDTQYF. The DNA for the CDR3 is TGTGCCAGCAGCCACAGGACAGTTCCAGATACGCAGTATTTT.